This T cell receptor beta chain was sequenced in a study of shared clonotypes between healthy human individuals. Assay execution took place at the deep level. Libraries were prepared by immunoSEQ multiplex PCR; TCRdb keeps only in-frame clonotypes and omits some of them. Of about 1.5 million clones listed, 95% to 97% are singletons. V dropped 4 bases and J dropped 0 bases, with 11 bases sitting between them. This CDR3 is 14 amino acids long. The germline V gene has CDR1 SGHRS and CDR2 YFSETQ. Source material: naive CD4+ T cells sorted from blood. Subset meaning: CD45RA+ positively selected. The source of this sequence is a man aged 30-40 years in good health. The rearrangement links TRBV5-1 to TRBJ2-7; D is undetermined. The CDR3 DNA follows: TGCGCCAGCAGCGACTTATCCTCCTCCTACGAGCAGTACTTC. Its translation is CASSDLSSSYEQYF.